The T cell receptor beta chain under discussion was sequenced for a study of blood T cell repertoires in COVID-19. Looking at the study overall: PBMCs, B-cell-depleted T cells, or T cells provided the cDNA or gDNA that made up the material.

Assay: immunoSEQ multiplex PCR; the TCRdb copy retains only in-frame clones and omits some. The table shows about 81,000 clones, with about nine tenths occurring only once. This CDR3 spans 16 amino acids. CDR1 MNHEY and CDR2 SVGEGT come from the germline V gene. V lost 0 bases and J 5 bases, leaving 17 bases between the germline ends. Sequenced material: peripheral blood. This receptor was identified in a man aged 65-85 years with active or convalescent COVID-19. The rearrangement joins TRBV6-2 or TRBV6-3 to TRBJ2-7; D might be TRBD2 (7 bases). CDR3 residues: CASSYSRGGGPDEQYF. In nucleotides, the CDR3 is TGTGCCAGCAGTTACTCGAGAGGGGGGGGGCCGGACGAGCAGTACTTC.